The rows below give T cell receptor beta chains drawn from one sample of a study of shared clonotypes between healthy human individuals. Sequencing used immunoSEQ multiplex PCR; TCRdb keeps in-frame clones, though not all of them. Of about 670,000 clones listed, roughly 70% are singletons. The sequenced sample was memory CD4+ T cells sorted from blood. Receptor source: a woman in her twenties or thirties in good health. CDR3s include the opening cysteine and the closing phenylalanine or tryptophan. The D gene is left open where the match is weak. Not every row has a clone size; where given, it reads once, few, many or a size class.

j_call d_call v_call clone_size cdr3_nt cdr3_aa
TRBJ2-7 TRBD1 TRBV7-9 . TGTGCCAGCAGCTTAGAGGGGGCAGGTGAGCAGTACTTC CASSLEGAGEQYF
TRBJ1-1 . TRBV28 . TGTGCCAGCAGTCGAGTGCGCCGGAACACTGAAGCTTTCTTT CASSRVRRNTEAFF
TRBJ1-5 . TRBV9 . TGTGCCAGCAGCGTTTCCCCCGAGTCGGCTCAGCCCCAGCATTTT CASSVSPESAQPQHF
TRBJ1-3 TRBD1 TRBV7-2 many TGTGCCAGCAGCCTTGACAGGGCTGGAAACACCATATATTTT CASSLDRAGNTIYF
TRBJ2-2 . TRBV28 . TGTGCCAGCGAAATGATTGGGCTCCAGGGCGGGGAGCTGTTTTTT CASEMIGLQGGELFF
TRBJ1-2 . TRBV5-1 . TGCGCCAGCAGCCAAGACAGCTATGGCTACACCTTC CASSQDSYGYTF
TRBJ2-1 . TRBV9 . TGTGCCAGCAGCGCCTACAATACTGGAGGGACTGAGCAGTTCTTC CASSAYNTGGTEQFF
TRBJ1-4 . TRBV18 . TGTGCCAGCTCCCCGGGAGGACCGCTTGGTGAAAAACTGTTTTTT CASSPGGPLGEKLFF
TRBJ1-5 . TRBV6-5 many TGTGCCACCCACGAAGGAAGCAATCAGCCCCAGCATTTT CATHEGSNQPQHF
TRBJ2-5 . TRBV21-1 . TGTGCCAGCAGCAAAGTACGACTCAGCCCAGGGGAGACCCAGTACTTC CASSKVRLSPGETQYF
TRBJ2-6 . TRBV27 . TGTGCCAGCAGTAGAACCGGGGACCGGCGCAGGTTCGGGGCCAACGTCCTGACTTTC CASSRTGDRRRFGANVLTF
TRBJ2-1 . TRBV28 . TGTGCCAGCAGTTCCTTCTCCCACGAGCAGTTCTTC CASSSFSHEQFF
TRBJ1-1 . TRBV11-2 . TGTGCCAGCAGCCAATCGGCGGGGAACACTGAAGCTTTCTTT CASSQSAGNTEAFF
TRBJ2-6 . TRBV14 . TGTGCCAGCAGACAGGGAACCAACGTCCTGACTTTC CASRQGTNVLTF
TRBJ1-2 . TRBV11-2 . TGTGCCAGCAGCTTAGGGCTCACCCACGCTGATTATGGCTACACCTTC CASSLGLTHADYGYTF
TRBJ2-5 TRBD2 TRBV7-7 . TGTGCCAGCACCGGGGGGGGCGCGGGAGAGACCCAGTACTTC CASTGGGAGETQYF
TRBJ1-2 . TRBV4-1 . TGCGCCAGCAGCCAAGATTATACAGGGAGGTCCAATGGCTACACCTTC CASSQDYTGRSNGYTF
TRBJ2-2 TRBD1 TRBV30 . TGTGCCTGGAGCTTACAGGGGGGCACCGGGGAGCTGTTTTTT CAWSLQGGTGELFF
TRBJ2-5 TRBD2 TRBV29-1 . TGCAGCGTTGAAGGTCCTAGCGGACAAGAGACCCAGTACTTC CSVEGPSGQETQYF
TRBJ2-4 . TRBV19 few TGTGCCAGTAGTATGGGGACGGACCCTGCCAAAAACATTCAGTACTTC CASSMGTDPAKNIQYF
TRBJ2-2 TRBD2 TRBV6-9 . TGTGCCACCAACATGGGGACTAGAGAACTAATAGCAGACACCGGGGAGCTGTTTTTT CATNMGTRELIADTGELFF
TRBJ2-7 . TRBV6-1 . TGTGCCAGCTCGTTGTGGGAGCAGCAGTACTTC CASSLWEQQYF
TRBJ1-2 . TRBV28 . TGTGCCAGCAGTTTAGAGGGGATAGGCTATGGCTACACCTTC CASSLEGIGYGYTF
TRBJ2-5 TRBD2 TRBV5-4 many TGTGCCAGCAGCAGAGGACTAGCGGCCCAAGAGACCCAGTACTTC CASSRGLAAQETQYF
TRBJ2-1 . TRBV11-2 . TGTGCCAGCAGCTTAAGGATCGGTTCCTACAATGAGCAGTTCTTC CASSLRIGSYNEQFF
TRBJ2-7 TRBD1 TRBV19 . TGTGCCAGTAGTAAACGGACAGGGCTCTCCTACGAGCAGTACTTC CASSKRTGLSYEQYF
TRBJ1-3 . TRBV7-9 . TGTGCCAGCAGCAGGGACTACTCTGGAAACACCATATATTTT CASSRDYSGNTIYF
TRBJ2-7 . TRBV27 . TGTGCCAGCAGCCCCGATGACTGGGCCCGGGGCGGGCAGTACTTC CASSPDDWARGGQYF
TRBJ2-3 . TRBV18 once TGTGCCAGTATACCTAGCAGTAGCACAGATACGCAGTATTTT CASIPSSSTDTQYF
TRBJ2-6 . TRBV4-2 . TGTGCCAGCAGCCAAGATCGGGACTCTGGGGCCAACGTCCTGACTTTC CASSQDRDSGANVLTF
TRBJ2-1 . TRBV21-1 few TGTGCCAGCAGCAAAGTTGTGAGCTTTCCCGTGGGCCATGAGCAGTTCTTC CASSKVVSFPVGHEQFF
TRBJ2-7 TRBD2 TRBV19 . TGTGCCAGTAGTATAAGTGGTAGCGGGTCGGCGAGCTCCTACGAGCAGTACTTC CASSISGSGSASSYEQYF
TRBJ1-5 . TRBV19 many TGTGCCAGTAGTAAGAGATGGAATCAGCCCCAGCATTTT CASSKRWNQPQHF
TRBJ1-4 . TRBV7-9 . TGTGCCAGCAGCCCGAGAGCGGGAACTAATGAAAAACTGTTTTTT CASSPRAGTNEKLFF
TRBJ2-1 TRBD2 TRBV18 . TGTGCCAGCTCACCGCGGACTAGCGGGAGGGCCGGTGAGCAGTTCTTC CASSPRTSGRAGEQFF
TRBJ2-1 . TRBV5-1 few TGCGCCAGCAGACCACTGACGGGATACAATGAGCAGTTCTTC CASRPLTGYNEQFF
TRBJ2-3 . TRBV9 . TGTGCCAGCAGCCCGAGAGGATCCGCAGATACGCAGTATTTT CASSPRGSADTQYF
TRBJ2-4 . TRBV28 . TGTGCCAGCAGCGAGGGGTCCAAAAACATTCAGTACTTC CASSEGSKNIQYF
TRBJ2-7 . TRBV18 . TGTGCCAGCTCACCGAAAACAGGGTTCGAGCAGTACTTC CASSPKTGFEQYF
TRBJ2-7 . TRBV9 . TGTGCCAGCAGTGCGGATGGGCCGGGAGTGTGGGAGCAGTACTTC CASSADGPGVWEQYF
TRBJ1-1 . TRBV7-3 once TGTGCCAGCAGCCTACAGGAAAACACTGAAGCTTTCTTT CASSLQENTEAFF
TRBJ1-2 . TRBV28 . TGTGCCAGCAGTCATACATTCCAGGGGTACAAGACTAACTATGGCTACACCTTC CASSHTFQGYKTNYGYTF